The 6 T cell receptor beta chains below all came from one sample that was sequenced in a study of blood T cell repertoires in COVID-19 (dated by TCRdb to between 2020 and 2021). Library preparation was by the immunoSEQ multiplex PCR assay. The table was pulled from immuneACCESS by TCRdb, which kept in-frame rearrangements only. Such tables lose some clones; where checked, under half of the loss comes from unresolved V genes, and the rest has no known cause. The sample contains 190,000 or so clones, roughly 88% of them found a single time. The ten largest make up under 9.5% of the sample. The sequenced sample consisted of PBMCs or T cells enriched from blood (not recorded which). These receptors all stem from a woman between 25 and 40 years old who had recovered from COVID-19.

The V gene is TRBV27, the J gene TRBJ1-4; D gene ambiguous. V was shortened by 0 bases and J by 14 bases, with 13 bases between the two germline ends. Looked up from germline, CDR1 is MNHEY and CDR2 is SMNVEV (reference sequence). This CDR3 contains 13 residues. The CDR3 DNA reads TGTGCCAGCAGTTTATCCCCCCAAAGCAGGCTGTTTTTT. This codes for CASSLSPQSRLFF.

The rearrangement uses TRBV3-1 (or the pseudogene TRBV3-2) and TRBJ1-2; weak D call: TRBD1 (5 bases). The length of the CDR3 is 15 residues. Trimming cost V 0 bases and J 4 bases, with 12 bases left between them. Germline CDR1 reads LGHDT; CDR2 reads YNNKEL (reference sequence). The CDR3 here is CASSQEAGKVYGYTF. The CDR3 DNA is TGTGCCAGCAGCCAAGAGGCAGGGAAGGTCTATGGCTACACCTTC.

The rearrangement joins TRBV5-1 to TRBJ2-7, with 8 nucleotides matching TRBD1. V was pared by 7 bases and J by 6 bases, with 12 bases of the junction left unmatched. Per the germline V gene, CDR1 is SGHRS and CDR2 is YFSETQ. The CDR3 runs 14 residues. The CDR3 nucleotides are TGCGCCAGCGGCGACGGACAGGGCTTGGGCGAGCAGTACTTC. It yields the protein CASGDGQGLGEQYF.

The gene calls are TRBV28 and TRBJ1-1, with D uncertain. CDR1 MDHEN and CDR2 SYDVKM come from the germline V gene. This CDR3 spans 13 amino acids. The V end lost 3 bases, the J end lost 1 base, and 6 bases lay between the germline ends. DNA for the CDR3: TGTGCCAGCAGTTTTGCAGGGAACACTGAAGCTTTCTTT. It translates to CASSFAGNTEAFF. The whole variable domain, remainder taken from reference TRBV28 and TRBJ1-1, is DVKVTQSSRYLVKRTGEKVFLECVQDMDHENMFWYRQDPGLGLRLIYFSYDVKMKEKGDIPEGYSVSREKKERFSLILESASTNQTSMYLCASSFAGNTEAFFGQGTRLTVV.

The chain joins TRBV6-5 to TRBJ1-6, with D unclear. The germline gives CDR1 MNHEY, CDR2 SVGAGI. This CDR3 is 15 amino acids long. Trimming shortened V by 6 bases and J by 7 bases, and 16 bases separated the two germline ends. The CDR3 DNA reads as TGTGCCAGCAGATCAGATCCGGGTTCCAATTCACCCCTCCACTTT. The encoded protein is CASRSDPGSNSPLHF.

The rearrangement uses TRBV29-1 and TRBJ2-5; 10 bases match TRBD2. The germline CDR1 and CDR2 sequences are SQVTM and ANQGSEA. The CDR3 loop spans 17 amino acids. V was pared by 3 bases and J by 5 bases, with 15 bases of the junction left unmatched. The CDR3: CSVEPTSGIVRGETQYF. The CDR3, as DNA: TGCAGCGTTGAGCCTACTAGCGGGATTGTTCGGGGGGAGACCCAGTACTTC.